This T cell receptor (beta chain) was profiled in a study of blood T cell repertoires in COVID-19. Study-level information: The United States, Italy and Spain provided the acute and convalescent COVID-19 samples. PBMCs, B-cell-depleted T cells, or T cells were the source of the cDNA or gDNA that made up the material.

Per the study methods: Amplifying reference gene primers gave estimates of nucleated cell counts. The assay was immunoSEQ multiplex PCR, and TCRdb's table has in-frame clones only and misses some. That table furnishes V, J and clone size, whereas the DNA furnished D and trimming. This sample has about 170,000 clones, with more than 75% found just once. Specimen: peripheral blood. The clonotype originates from a young man with active or convalescent COVID-19.

CDR3 nucleotides: TGTGCTAGTGGTTTGGGAGGGACGAACACCGGGGAGCTGTTTTTT. It translates to CASGLGGTNTGELFF. The chain links TRBV12-5 to TRBJ2-2; a weak D match, TRBD2 (5 bases). Germline V gene lookup returns CDR1 LGHNT and CDR2 FRNRAP. Between the trimmed V and J ends, which lost 1 base and 0 bases, there was a span of 6 bases. CDR3 size: 15 residues.